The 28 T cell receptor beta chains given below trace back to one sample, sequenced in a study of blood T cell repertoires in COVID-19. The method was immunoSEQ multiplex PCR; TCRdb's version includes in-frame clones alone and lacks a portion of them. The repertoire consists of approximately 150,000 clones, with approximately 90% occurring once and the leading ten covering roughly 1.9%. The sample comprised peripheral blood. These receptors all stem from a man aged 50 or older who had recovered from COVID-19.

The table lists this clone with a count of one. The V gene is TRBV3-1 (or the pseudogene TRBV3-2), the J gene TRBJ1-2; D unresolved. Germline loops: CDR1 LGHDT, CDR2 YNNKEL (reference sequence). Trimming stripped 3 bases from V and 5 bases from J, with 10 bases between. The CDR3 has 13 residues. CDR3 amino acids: CASSQSAGYGYTF. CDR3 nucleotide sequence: TGTGCCAGCAGCCAGTCTGCCGGGTATGGCTACACCTTC.

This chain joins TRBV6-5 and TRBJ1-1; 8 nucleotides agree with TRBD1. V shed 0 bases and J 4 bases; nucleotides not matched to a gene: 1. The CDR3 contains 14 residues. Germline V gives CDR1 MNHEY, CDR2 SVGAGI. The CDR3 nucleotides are TGTGCCAGCAGTTACTCGACAGGGGTCACTGAAGCTTTCTTT. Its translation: CASSYSTGVTEAFF.

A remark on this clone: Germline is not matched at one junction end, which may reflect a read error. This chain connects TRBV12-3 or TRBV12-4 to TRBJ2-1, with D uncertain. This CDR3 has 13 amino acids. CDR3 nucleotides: TGTGCCAGCAGTTTAGCGGTAGCAGCCCCCCTCCTCTTC. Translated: CASSLAVAAPLLF.

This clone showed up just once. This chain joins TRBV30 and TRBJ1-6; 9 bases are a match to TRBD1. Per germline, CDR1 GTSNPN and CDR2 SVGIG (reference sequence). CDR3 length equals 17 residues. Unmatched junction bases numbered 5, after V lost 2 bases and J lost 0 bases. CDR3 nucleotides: TGTGCCTGGAGTACGGACAGGGGAACCTCCTATAATTCACCCCTCCACTTT. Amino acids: CAWSTDRGTSYNSPLHF.

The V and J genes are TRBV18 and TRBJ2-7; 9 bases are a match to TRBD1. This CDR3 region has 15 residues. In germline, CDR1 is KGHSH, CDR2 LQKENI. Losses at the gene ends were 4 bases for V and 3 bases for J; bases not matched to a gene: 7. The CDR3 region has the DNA TGTGCCAGCTCACAGACAGGGGGTCCGGGCTACGAGCAGTACTTC. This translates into CASSQTGGPGYEQYF.

The CDR3 reads CASSLDSPSGTAEYF. The CDR3, as DNA: TGTGCCAGCAGCTTAGACAGTCCTAGCGGCACAGCCGAATACTTC. The chain carries TRBV7-2 and TRBJ2-4; 7 bases fit TRBD2. Germline V gene lookup returns CDR1 SGHTA and CDR2 FQGNSA. Germline trimming cut 1 base from V and 16 bases from J; bases unmatched to any gene: 16. CDR3 length: 15 amino acids.

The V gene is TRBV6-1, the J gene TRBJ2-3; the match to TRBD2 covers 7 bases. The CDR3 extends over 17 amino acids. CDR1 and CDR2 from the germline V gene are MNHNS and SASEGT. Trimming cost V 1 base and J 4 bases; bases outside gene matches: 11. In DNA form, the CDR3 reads TGTGCCAGCAGTGAAGTACGGGGGAGGGCCATATCAGATACGCAGTATTTT. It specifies CASSEVRGRAISDTQYF.

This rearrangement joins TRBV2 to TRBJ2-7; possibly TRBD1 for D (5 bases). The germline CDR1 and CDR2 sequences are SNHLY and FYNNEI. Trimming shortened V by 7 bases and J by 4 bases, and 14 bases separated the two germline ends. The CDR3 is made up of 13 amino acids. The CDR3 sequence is CASNARARYEQYF. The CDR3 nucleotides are TGTGCCAGCAATGCCAGGGCTCGGTACGAGCAGTACTTC.

CDR3 residues: CASSPGQADTQYF. In nucleotides, the CDR3 is TGCGCCAGCAGCCCCGGACAGGCAGATACGCAGTATTTT. The V and J genes are TRBV5-1 and TRBJ2-3; the match to TRBD1 covers 7 bases. V shed 4 bases, J shed 4 bases, and the junction held 3 bases outside the gene matches. CDR3 length equals 13 residues. Germline CDR1 SGHRS, CDR2 YFSETQ. Supplemented by reference TRBV5-1 and TRBJ2-3, the full variable domain reads KAGVTQTPRYLIKTRGQQVTLSCSPISGHRSVSWYQQTPGQGLQFLFEYFSETQRNKGNFPGRFSGRQFSNSRSEMNVSTLELGDSALYLCASSPGQADTQYFGPGTRLTVL.

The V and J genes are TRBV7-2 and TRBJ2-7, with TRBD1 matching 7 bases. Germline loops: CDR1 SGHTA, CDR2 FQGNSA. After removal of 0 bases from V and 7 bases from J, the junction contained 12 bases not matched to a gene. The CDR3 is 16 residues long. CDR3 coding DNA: TGTGCCAGCAGCTTAGCGAGGGGGCCGGCGGGCGGGGAGCAGTACTTC. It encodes CASSLARGPAGGEQYF.

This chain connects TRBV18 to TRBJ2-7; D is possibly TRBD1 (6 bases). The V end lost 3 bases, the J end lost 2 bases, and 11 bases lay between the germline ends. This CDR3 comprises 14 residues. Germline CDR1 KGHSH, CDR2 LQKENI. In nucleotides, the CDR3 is TGTGCCAGCTCACCTCCGGGACACCCCTACGAGCAGTACTTC. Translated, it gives CASSPPGHPYEQYF.

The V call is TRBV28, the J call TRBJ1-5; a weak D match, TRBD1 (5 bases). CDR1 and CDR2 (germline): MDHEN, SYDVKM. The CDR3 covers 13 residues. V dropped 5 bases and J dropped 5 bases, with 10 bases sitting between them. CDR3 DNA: TGTGCCAGCAGTCCCACAGGTCATCAGCCCCAGCATTTT. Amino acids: CASSPTGHQPQHF.

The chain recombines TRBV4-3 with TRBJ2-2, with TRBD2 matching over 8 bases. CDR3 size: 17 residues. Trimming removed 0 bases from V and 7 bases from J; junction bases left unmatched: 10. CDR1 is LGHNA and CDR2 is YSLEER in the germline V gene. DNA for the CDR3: TGCGCCAGCAGCCAAGATCTTCCGGGGGGGCTTGGCGGGGAGCTGTTTTTT. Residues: CASSQDLPGGLGGELFF.

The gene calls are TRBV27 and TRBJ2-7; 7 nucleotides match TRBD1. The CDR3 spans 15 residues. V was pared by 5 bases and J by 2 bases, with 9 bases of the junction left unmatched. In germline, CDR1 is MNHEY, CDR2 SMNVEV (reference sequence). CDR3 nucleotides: TGTGCCAGCAGTCCACTGACAGGGCCAACCTACGAGCAGTACTTC. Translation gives CASSPLTGPTYEQYF.

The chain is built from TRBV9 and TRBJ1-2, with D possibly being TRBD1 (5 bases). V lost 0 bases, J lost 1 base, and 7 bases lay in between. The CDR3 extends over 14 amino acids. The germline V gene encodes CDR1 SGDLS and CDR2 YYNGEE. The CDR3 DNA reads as TGTGCCAGCAGCGTAGCGCAGGGTAACTATGGCTACACCTTC. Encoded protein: CASSVAQGNYGYTF.

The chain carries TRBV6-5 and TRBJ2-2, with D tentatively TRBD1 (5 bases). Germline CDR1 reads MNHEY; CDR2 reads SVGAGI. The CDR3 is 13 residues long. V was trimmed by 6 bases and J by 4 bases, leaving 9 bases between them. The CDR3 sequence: CASSKDSTGELFF. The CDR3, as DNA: TGTGCCAGCAGCAAAGACAGCACCGGGGAGCTGTTTTTT.

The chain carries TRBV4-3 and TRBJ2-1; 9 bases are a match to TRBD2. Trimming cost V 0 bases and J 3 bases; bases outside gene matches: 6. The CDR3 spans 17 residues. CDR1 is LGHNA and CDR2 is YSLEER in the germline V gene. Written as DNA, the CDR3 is TGCGCCAGCAGCCAAGATAGGCTAGCGGGGATCTACAATGAGCAGTTCTTC. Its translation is CASSQDRLAGIYNEQFF.

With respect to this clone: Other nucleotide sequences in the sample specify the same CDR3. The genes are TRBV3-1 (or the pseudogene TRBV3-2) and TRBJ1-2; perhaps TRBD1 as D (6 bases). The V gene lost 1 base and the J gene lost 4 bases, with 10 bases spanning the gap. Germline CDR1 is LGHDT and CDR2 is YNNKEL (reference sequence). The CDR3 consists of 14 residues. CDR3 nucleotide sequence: TGTGCCAGCAGCCAAGGCGGGGGCACCTATGGCTACACCTTC. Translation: CASSQGGGTYGYTF.

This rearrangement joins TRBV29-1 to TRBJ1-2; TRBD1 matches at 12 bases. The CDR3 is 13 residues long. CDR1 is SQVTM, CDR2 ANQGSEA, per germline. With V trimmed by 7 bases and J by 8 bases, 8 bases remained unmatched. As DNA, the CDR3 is TGCAGCGCCGGGGACAGGGGGCGCGGAGGCTACACCTTC. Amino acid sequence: CSAGDRGRGGYTF.

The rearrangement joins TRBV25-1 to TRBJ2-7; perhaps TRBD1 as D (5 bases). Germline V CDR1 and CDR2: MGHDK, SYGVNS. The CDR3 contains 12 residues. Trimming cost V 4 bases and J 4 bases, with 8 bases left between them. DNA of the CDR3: TGTGCCAGCAGTGCAGGGATTTACGAGCAGTACTTC. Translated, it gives CASSAGIYEQYF.

CDR3 sequence (DNA): TGTGCCAGCAGTCCAACAGGGGGAGAATGGAGCAATCAGCCCCAGCATTTT. Protein sequence: CASSPTGGEWSNQPQHF. The chain combines TRBV28 with TRBJ1-5, with 8 bases that match TRBD1. The CDR3 extends over 17 amino acids. Per the germline V gene, CDR1 is MDHEN and CDR2 is SYDVKM. Trimming at V came to 5 bases and at J to 1 base, leaving 10 bases not matched to a gene.

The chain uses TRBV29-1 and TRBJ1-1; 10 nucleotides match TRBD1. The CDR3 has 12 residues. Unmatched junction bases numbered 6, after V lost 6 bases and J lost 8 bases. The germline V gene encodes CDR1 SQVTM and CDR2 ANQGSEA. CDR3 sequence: CSVVPGQGEAFF. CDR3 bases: TGCAGCGTGGTCCCGGGACAGGGGGAAGCTTTCTTT.

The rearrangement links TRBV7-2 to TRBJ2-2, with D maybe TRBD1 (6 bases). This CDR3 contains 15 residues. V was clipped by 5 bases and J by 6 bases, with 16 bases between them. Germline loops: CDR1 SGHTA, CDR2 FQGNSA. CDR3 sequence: CASSPWGKGAGELFF. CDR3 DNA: TGTGCCAGCAGCCCCTGGGGGAAGGGGGCCGGGGAGCTGTTTTTT.

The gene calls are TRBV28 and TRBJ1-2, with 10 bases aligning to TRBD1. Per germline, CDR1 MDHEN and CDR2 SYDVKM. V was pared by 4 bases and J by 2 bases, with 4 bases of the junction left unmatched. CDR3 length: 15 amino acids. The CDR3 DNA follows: TGTGCCAGCAGTTCGTCGGGACAGGGGAACTATGGCTACACCTTC. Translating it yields CASSSSGQGNYGYTF.

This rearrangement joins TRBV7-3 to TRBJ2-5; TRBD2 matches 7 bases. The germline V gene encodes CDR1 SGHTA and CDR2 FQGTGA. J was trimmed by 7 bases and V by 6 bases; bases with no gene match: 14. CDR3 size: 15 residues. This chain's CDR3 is CASSGGGGVKGTQYF. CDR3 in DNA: TGTGCCAGCAGTGGCGGGGGAGGAGTTAAAGGGACCCAGTACTTC.

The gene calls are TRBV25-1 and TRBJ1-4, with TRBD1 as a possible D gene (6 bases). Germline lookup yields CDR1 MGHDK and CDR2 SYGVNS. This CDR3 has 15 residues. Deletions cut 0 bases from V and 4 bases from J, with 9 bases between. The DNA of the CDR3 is TGTGCCAGCAGTGAATACAGGGGTGATAATGAAAAACTGTTTTTT. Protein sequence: CASSEYRGDNEKLFF.

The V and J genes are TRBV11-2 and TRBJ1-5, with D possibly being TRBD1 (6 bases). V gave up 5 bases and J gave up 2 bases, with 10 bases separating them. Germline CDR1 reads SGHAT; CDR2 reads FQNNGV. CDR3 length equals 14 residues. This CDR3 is CASSPQGGNQPQHF. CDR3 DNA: TGTGCCAGCAGCCCACAGGGTGGCAATCAGCCCCAGCATTTT. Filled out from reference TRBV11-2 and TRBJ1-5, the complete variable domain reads EAGVAQSPRYKIIEKRQSVAFWCNPISGHATLYWYQQILGQGPKLLIQFQNNGVVDDSQLPKDRFSAERLKGVDSTLKIQPAKLEDSAVYLCASSPQGGNQPQHFGDGTRLSIL.

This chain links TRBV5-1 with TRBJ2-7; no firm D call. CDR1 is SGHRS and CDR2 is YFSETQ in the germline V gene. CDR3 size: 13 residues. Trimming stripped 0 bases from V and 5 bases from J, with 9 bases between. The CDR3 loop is CASSLAGADEQYF. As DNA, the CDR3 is TGCGCCAGCAGCTTGGCCGGTGCGGACGAGCAGTACTTC.